This is a list of T cell receptor beta chains from one sample in a study of blood T cell repertoires in COVID-19. Sequencing used immunoSEQ multiplex PCR; TCRdb keeps in-frame clones, though not all of them. In the table there are about 140,000 clones, about 90% of which are singletons. The material sequenced was peripheral blood. The receptors were gathered from a man aged 45-60 years with active COVID-19. The CDR3 runs from the conserved cysteine through the conserved F or W. D genes are given only for firm matches. For some rows the clone size is stated as once, few or many, or as a class when expanded; others skip it.

>TRBD2|TRBV28|-|TRBJ2-1|16
TGTGCCAGCAGTACCCTAGCGGGGGGAACCTACAATGAGCAGTTCTTC
CASSTLAGGTYNEQFF
>-|TRBV5-4|-|TRBJ2-4|14
TGTGCCAGCAGCCGAGGTATCGTCGAAAACATTCAGTACTTC
CASSRGIVENIQYF
>-|TRBV29-1|-|TRBJ2-6|16
TGCAGCGTTGTAGGCGGGCAAATCTCTGGGGCCAACGTCCTGACTTTC
CSVVGGQISGANVLTF
>TRBD1|TRBV4-1|-|TRBJ2-2|15
TGCGCCAGCAGCCATATAACAGGGGGCACCGGGGAGCTGTTTTTT
CASSHITGGTGELFF
>TRBD2|TRBV7-7|-|TRBJ2-1|16
TGTGCCAGCAGCTTACTAGCGGGGTCGGCTTACAATGAGCAGTTCTTC
CASSLLAGSAYNEQFF
>TRBD2|TRBV7-6|-|TRBJ2-1|17
TGTGCCAGCAGCTTAAGGCGGGGGGGAAGTTCCTACAATGAGCAGTTCTTC
CASSLRRGGSSYNEQFF
>-|TRBV19|-|TRBJ2-2|14
TGTGCCAGTAGTATCCAGAGCGTGGCCGGGGAGCTGTTTTTT
CASSIQSVAGELFF
>-|TRBV27|-|TRBJ2-3|14
TGTGCCAGCAGTTATAGGAGGGGTACCGATACGCAGTATTTT
CASSYRRGTDTQYF
>-|TRBV7-2|-|TRBJ2-1|18
TGTGCCAGCAGCTTAGGGTATTTGGGGCGGCAGGGTGACAATGAGCAGTTCTTC
CASSLGYLGRQGDNEQFF
>-|TRBV19|few|TRBJ2-7|15
TGTGCCAGTAGTCCACGAGTCGGACACCTCTACGAGCAGTACTTC
CASSPRVGHLYEQYF
>-|TRBV5-6|-|TRBJ1-6|14
TGTGCCAGCAGCTTAACAGGTACCAATTCACCCCTCCACTTT
CASSLTGTNSPLHF
>TRBD1|TRBV6-2/TRBV6-3|-|TRBJ2-7|15
TGTGCCAGCAGTTACCTGGGACAGGGGGCCTACGAGCAGTACTTC
CASSYLGQGAYEQYF
>-|TRBV7-2|-|TRBJ1-2|13
TGTGCCAGCAGCGCAACGGTTAACTATGGCTACACCTTC
CASSATVNYGYTF
>TRBD1|TRBV30|-|TRBJ1-1|11
TGTGCCTGGACTCCACCAGGGGGAGCTTTCTTT
CAWTPPGGAFF
>TRBD2|TRBV6-5|-|TRBJ2-3|16
TGTGCCAGCAGTTGGGCGGGGGGGCGTGGCACAGATACGCAGTATTTT
CASSWAGGRGTDTQYF
>-|TRBV7-2|-|TRBJ2-1|13
TGTGCCAGCAGCTTAAACGGCGCCGGGGGGCAGTTCTTC
CASSLNGAGGQFF
>-|TRBV4-1|-|TRBJ1-2|14
TGCGCCAGCAGCCAAGAGGGGAGCCTCTATGGCTACACCTTC
CASSQEGSLYGYTF
>-|TRBV6-6|-|TRBJ1-4|16
TGTGCCAGCAGTCGAGGGGGGGTAGGAGGTGGTGAAAAACTGTTTTTT
CASSRGGVGGGEKLFF
>-|TRBV5-4|-|TRBJ2-6|12
TGTGCCAGCAGCTCAGGGGCCAACGTCCTGACTTTC
CASSSGANVLTF
>-|TRBV6-6|-|TRBJ1-5|15
TGTGCCAGCACTTCAACAGGGACGAGCAATCAGCCCCAGCATTTT
CASTSTGTSNQPQHF
>-|TRBV10-3|once|TRBJ2-2|15
TGTGCCATCAGTGAGTCGGGCACCAACACCGGGGAGCTGTTTTTT
CAISESGTNTGELFF
>TRBD1|TRBV6-5|-|TRBJ1-2|13
TGTGCCAGCAGAGGGGACAGGGCGAATGGCTACACCTTC
CASRGDRANGYTF